The 5 T cell receptor beta chains below all came from one sample that was sequenced in a study of blood T cell repertoires in COVID-19. Some clones are missing from TCRdb's copy, which holds only in-frame ones; the method was immunoSEQ multiplex PCR. This sample has around 360,000 clones; more than 70% occur once, and the top ten carry less than 11%. The sample comprised peripheral blood. These TCRs come from a woman aged 25 to 45 with COVID-19, enrolled during active disease.

In DNA, the CDR3 is TGTGCCAGTGCGGACAGGGGCAATCAGCCCCAGCATTTT. Protein: CASADRGNQPQHF. The chain recombines TRBV5-6 with TRBJ1-5, with TRBD1 matching over 8 bases. The length of the CDR3 is 13 residues. V dropped 8 bases and J dropped 2; count of bases not matched to a gene: 3. Germline V gene lookup returns CDR1 SGHDT and CDR2 YYEEEE.

This clone was observed a single time. V gene TRBV20-1 combines with J gene TRBJ2-5, with TRBD2 matching over 7 bases. V was pared by 3 bases and J by 5 bases, with 9 bases of the junction left unmatched. Germline V gene sequence: CDR1 DFQATT, CDR2 SNEGSKA (reference sequence). This CDR3 spans 14 amino acids. CDR3 sequence reads: CSASPGGSDETQYF. The CDR3 region has the DNA TGCAGTGCTAGTCCCGGCGGGAGTGATGAGACCCAGTACTTC.

The chain employs TRBV5-1 and TRBJ2-5, with a possible D match to TRBD2 (5 bases). V lost 5 bases and J lost 1, with 9 bases in between. The CDR3 runs 13 residues. Germline CDR1 is SGHRS and CDR2 is YFSETQ. CDR3 in amino acids: CASRIGVQETQYF. The DNA of the CDR3 is TGCGCCAGCAGGATCGGGGTCCAAGAGACCCAGTACTTC.

The chain combines TRBV2 with TRBJ2-7; no firm D call. This CDR3 has 13 amino acids. Germline V lookup: CDR1 SNHLY, CDR2 FYNNEI. V gave up 4 bases and J gave up 4 bases, with 11 bases separating them. The CDR3 nucleotides read TGTGCCAGCAGTGTCAGACAAACGTACGAGCAGTACTTC. Encoded protein: CASSVRQTYEQYF.

In regard to this clone: At one of its ends the junction is not consistent with the germline gene, which may arise from a read error. The gene calls are TRBV7-9 and TRBJ2-1, with TRBD2 matching 11 bases. The CDR3 has 15 residues. CDR1 is SEHNR and CDR2 is FQNEAQ in the germline V gene (reference sequence). DNA of the CDR3: TGTGCCAGCAGATTAGCGGGAGGGGGTTTTAATGAGCAGTTCTTC. Its protein product is CASRLAGGGFNEQFF. Full variable domain (rest looked up from reference TRBV7-9 and TRBJ2-1): DTGVSQNPRHKITKRGQNVTFRCDPISEHNRLYWYRQTLGQGPEFLTYFQNEAQLEKSRLLSDRFSAERPKGSFSTLEIQRTEQGDSAMYLCASRLAGGGFNEQFFGPGTRLTVL.